Listed below are T cell receptor beta chains from one sample, sequenced in a study of cytomegalovirus exposure and HLA in healthy donors. The assay was immunoSEQ multiplex PCR, and TCRdb's table has in-frame clones only and misses some. The table includes some 150,000 clones, roughly 80% detected once. Material: PBMCs. The receptor set was obtained from a female donor in good health and CMV-seronegative. Both conserved end residues are part of each CDR3. D genes are given only for firm matches. A clone size is listed for some rows: how often the clone was seen (once, few, many), or a class if it is expanded.

>NA|TRBJ1-2|NA|TRBV5-1
TGCGCCAGCAGCGGCGACCTGGGCGCCAACTATGGCTACACCTTC
CASSGDLGANYGYTF
>NA|TRBJ2-1|TRBD2|TRBV5-4
TGTGCCAGCATCCTGACTAGCGGGGGGGAGAATGAGCAGTTCTTC
CASILTSGGENEQFF
>NA|TRBJ2-7|TRBD2|TRBV7-6
TGTGCCAGCAGCAGGCAAGACGGGGGGGGCTACGAGCAGTACTTC
CASSRQDGGGYEQYF
>NA|TRBJ2-2|TRBD1|TRBV18
TGTGCCAGCTCACTCGGGACAGCGAACACCGGGGAGCTGTTTTTT
CASSLGTANTGELFF
>NA|TRBJ1-2|TRBD1|TRBV5-1
TGCGCCAGCAGCTTGGAGCCTCGCTGGGACAGTAACTATGGCTACACCTTC
CASSLEPRWDSNYGYTF
>NA|TRBJ2-7|NA|TRBV28
TGTGCCAGCAGTCCCATCCGAGGACACTACGAGCAGTACTTC
CASSPIRGHYEQYF
>NA|TRBJ2-5|NA|TRBV7-3
TGTGCCAGCAGCTTAGAAACAGAGGAGACCCAGTACTTC
CASSLETEETQYF
>once|TRBJ2-7|TRBD2|TRBV10-1
TGCGCCAGCAGCGGGACTAACTACGGGCAGTACTTC
CASSGTNYGQYF
>NA|TRBJ2-3|NA|TRBV30
TGTGCCTGGAGTTCTAGCACAGATACGCAGTATTTT
CAWSSSTDTQYF
>few|TRBJ1-1|TRBD1|TRBV28
TGTGCCAGCAGTTTATCGGCAGGGGGCGTCTCTGAAGCTTTCTTT
CASSLSAGGVSEAFF
>NA|TRBJ1-5|TRBD1|TRBV18
TGTGCCAGCTCACGCCAAGGGACAGTTGGCAATCAGCCCCAGCATTTT
CASSRQGTVGNQPQHF
>NA|TRBJ2-5|TRBD1|TRBV7-7
TGTGCTAGCAGCTCCCGGGACAGGTACCAAGAGACCCAGTACTTC
CASSSRDRYQETQYF
>few|TRBJ1-2|NA|TRBV5-6
TGTGCCAGCAGCTTGGCCGAGCGAGACTATGGCTACACCTTC
CASSLAERDYGYTF
>NA|TRBJ2-3|TRBD2|TRBV9
TGTGCCAGCAGCGTAGGGCTAGCGGGTGTCACAGATACGCAGTATTTT
CASSVGLAGVTDTQYF
>NA|TRBJ2-7|TRBD1|TRBV28
TGTGCCAGCAGCCAGGACAGGGGGATCTACGAGCAGTACTTC
CASSQDRGIYEQYF
>NA|TRBJ1-2|NA|TRBV19
TGTGCCATTCATACGGGACGGGGGTTTGCTGGCTACACCTTC
CAIHTGRGFAGYTF